The rows below give T cell receptor beta chains drawn from one sample of a study of blood T cells in healthy people across ages. MiXCR was run by TCRdb on the 5' RACE reads, yielding one entry per CDR3 protein. Of about 1,500,000 distinct CDR3 sequences in the sample, 28% are singletons; the top ten hold around 7.7%. The specimen sequenced was blood. The receptor source for this set is a woman under 40 in good health. CDR3s include the opening cysteine and the closing phenylalanine or tryptophan.

j_gene: TRBJ2-5; v_gene: TRBV29-1; CDR3aa: CSVGRGRQQETQYF
j_gene: TRBJ2-3; v_gene: TRBV7-2; CDR3aa: CASSLVPGTSIADTQYF
j_gene: TRBJ2-1; v_gene: TRBV5-1; CDR3aa: CASIRGDEQFF
j_gene: TRBJ2-3; v_gene: TRBV2; CDR3aa: CASSAELTDAQYF
j_gene: TRBJ2-7; v_gene: TRBV2; CDR3aa: CALGDSPYEQYF
j_gene: TRBJ2-7; v_gene: TRBV5-6; CDR3aa: CASSTRSSARYHGEMGDEQYF
j_gene: TRBJ2-1; v_gene: TRBV5-1; CDR3aa: CASSTTSVRTYNEQFF
j_gene: TRBJ1-1; v_gene: TRBV12-3/TRBV12-4; CDR3aa: CASSKDRVEAFF
j_gene: TRBJ2-3; v_gene: TRBV5-1; CDR3aa: CASSGQPSTDTQYF
j_gene: TRBJ1-5; v_gene: TRBV10-3; CDR3aa: CAIGPGQGANQPQHF
j_gene: TRBJ1-2; v_gene: TRBV28; CDR3aa: CASSLFRGFGYTF
j_gene: TRBJ1-4; v_gene: TRBV24-1; CDR3aa: CATSDSTSSNEKLFF
j_gene: TRBJ1-5; v_gene: TRBV20-1; CDR3aa: CSALPRDGGNQPQHF
j_gene: TRBJ1-5; v_gene: TRBV20-1; CDR3aa: CSARGWSGDQPQHF
j_gene: TRBJ2-6; v_gene: TRBV29-1; CDR3aa: CSVELVSPGANVLTF
j_gene: TRBJ2-5; v_gene: TRBV2; CDR3aa: CASKQGQETQYF
j_gene: TRBJ2-5; v_gene: TRBV20-1; CDR3aa: CSAPRSGGRETQYF